This T cell receptor beta chain was obtained from a study of beta chain features in type 1 diabetes. Study-wide results and caveats: The naive, central memory and Treg TCRB repertoires showed an apparent similarity that was greater among patients than among healthy donors. For Type 1 diabetes patients, all four CD4+ subsets carried TCRB CDR3s that were moderately but significantly shorter.

This clone turned up a few times. The antigen is not known. Since all of the isolated RNA was reverse transcribed, expressed TCRB transcripts were what got sequenced. Clones were sequenced by immunoSEQ multiplex PCR, and TCRdb holds only the in-frame ones, with some missing. The sample shows 600,000 or so clones, over 12% of them seen only once. The CDR3 sequence is 15 residues long. The V end was cut by 0 bases, the J end by 0 bases, with 8 bases between. Looked up from germline, CDR1 is SEHNR and CDR2 is FQNEAQ (reference sequence). The sequencing sample was made of naive CD4+ T cells from blood. This chain joins TRBV7-9 and TRBJ1-1; D uncertain. This clonotype was sampled from a man between 18 and 29 years old with type 1 diabetes. In DNA, the CDR3 is TGTGCCAGCAGCTTAGCAGGGTCCATGAACACTGAAGCTTTCTTT. Amino acids: CASSLAGSMNTEAFF.